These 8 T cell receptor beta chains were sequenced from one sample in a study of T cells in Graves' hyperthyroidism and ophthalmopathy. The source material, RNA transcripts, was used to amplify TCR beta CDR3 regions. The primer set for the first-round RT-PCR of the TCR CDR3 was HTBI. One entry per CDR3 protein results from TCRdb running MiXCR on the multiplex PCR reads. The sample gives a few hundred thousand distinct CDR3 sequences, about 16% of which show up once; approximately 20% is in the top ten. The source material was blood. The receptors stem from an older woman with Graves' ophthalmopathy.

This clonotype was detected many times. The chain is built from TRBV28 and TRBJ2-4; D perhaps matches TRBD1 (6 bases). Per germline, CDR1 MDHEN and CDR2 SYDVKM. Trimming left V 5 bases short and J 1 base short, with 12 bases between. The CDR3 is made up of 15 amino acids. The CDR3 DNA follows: TGTGCCAGCAGTACCCCAGGGGCCGCCAAAAACATTCAGTACTTC. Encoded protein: CASSTPGAAKNIQYF.

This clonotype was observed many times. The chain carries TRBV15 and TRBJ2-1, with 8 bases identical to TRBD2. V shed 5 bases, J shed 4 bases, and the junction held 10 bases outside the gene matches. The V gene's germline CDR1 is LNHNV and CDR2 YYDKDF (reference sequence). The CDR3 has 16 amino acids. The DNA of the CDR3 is TGTGCCACCAGCCTAGTCGCCAGCGGGGGTTACAATGAGCAGTTCTTC. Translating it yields CATSLVASGGYNEQFF.

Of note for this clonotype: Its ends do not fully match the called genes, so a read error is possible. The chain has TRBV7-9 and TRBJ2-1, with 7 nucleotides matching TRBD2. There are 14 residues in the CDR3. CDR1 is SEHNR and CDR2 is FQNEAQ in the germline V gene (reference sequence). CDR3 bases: TGCACCAGCAGCCCTAGCGGCTCCTACAATGAGCAGTTCTTC. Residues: CTSSPSGSYNEQFF.

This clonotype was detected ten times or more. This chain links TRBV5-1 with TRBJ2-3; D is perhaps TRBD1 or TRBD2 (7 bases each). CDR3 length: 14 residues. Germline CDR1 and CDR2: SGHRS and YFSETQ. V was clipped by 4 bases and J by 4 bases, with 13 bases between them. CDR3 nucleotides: TGCGCCAGCAGCGAACAGGGGAGGGCAGATACGCAGTATTTT. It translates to CASSEQGRADTQYF.

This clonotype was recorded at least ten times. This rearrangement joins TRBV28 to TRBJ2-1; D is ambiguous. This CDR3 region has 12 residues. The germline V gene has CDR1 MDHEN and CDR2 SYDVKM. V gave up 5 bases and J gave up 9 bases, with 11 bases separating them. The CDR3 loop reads CASSKIVSEQFF. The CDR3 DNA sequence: TGTGCCAGCAGTAAAATAGTAAGTGAGCAGTTCTTC.

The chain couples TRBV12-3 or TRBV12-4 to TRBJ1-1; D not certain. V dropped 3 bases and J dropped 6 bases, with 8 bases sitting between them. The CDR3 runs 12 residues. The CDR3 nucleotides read TGTGCCAGCAGTTTGTTTCCCGCTGAAGCTTTCTTT. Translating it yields CASSLFPAEAFF.

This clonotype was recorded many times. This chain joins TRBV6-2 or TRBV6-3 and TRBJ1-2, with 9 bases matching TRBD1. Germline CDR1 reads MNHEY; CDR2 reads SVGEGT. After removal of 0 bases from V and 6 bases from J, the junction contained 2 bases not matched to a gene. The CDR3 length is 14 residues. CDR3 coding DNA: TGTGCCAGCAGTTACTCGACAGGGGGGGATGGCTACACCTTC. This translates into CASSYSTGGDGYTF.

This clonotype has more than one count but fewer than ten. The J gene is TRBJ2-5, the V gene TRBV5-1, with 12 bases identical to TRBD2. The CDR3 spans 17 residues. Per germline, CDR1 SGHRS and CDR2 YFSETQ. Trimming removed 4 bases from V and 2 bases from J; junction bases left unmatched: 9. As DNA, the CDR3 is TGCGCCAGCAGCCCCTGGACTAGCGGGACCATACAAGAGACCCAGTACTTC. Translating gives CASSPWTSGTIQETQYF.